This T cell receptor (beta chain) was sequenced for a study of T cell responses to AZD1222 COVID-19 vaccine. On this clone: What it binds is not known.

Generated by immunoSEQ multiplex PCR, the TCRdb table keeps only in-frame clones and is missing some. Of roughly 100,000 clones listed, roughly 93% are singletons. The CDR3 consists of 14 residues. Per germline, CDR1 PRHDT and CDR2 FYEKMQ (reference sequence). Trimming shortened V by 5 bases and J by 3 bases, and 12 bases separated the two germline ends. Study-wide points: A mostly white British donor set with more females was recruited, and clonal diversity was possibly underestimated. Only a handful of people who got AZD1222 tested seropositive at baseline. Spike-specific TCR breadth and depth both grew after two AZD1222 doses.

The TCR originated in an adult in good health. Source: peripheral blood, taken on day 0 of AZD1222 vaccination. The chain links TRBV13 to TRBJ2-3; D not certain. The CDR3 region has the DNA TGTGCCAGCAGCCCCAAGAGGTGGACAGATACGCAGTATTTT. It codes for CASSPKRWTDTQYF.